This entry is about one TCR beta chain. The germline gives CDR1 GTSNPN, CDR2 SVGIG (reference sequence). CDR3 length equals 16 residues. The V gene end was trimmed by 3 bases and the J gene end by 6 bases; junction bases not matched to a gene: 12. The data were obtained in a study of blood T cell repertoires in COVID-19. Measured with immunoSEQ multiplex PCR; TCRdb has only the in-frame clones, and not every one. In the table there are a few hundred thousand clones, 90% of which are singletons. The source material was PBMCs or T cells enriched from blood (not recorded which). The source of this sequence is a woman aged 18-30 years with acute COVID-19. The chain combines TRBV30 with TRBJ2-2; 8 positions match TRBD1. CDR3 in amino acids: CAWRDRGQGSPGELFF. The CDR3, as DNA: TGTGCCTGGAGAGACCGAGGACAGGGCTCCCCCGGGGAGCTGTTTTTT.